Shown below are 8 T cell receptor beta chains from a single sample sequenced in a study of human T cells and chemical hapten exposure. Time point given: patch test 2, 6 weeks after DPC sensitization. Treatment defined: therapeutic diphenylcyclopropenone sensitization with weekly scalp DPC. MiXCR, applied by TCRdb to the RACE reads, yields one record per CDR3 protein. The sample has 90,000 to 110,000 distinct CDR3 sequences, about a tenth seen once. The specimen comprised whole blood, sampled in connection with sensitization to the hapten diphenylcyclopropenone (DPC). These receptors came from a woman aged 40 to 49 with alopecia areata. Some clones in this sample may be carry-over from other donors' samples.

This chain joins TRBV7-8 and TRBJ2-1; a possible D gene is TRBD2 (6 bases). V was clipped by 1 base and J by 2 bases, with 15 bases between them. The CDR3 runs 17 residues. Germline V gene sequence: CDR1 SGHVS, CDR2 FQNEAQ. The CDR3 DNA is TGTGCCAGCAGCTTAGTTCGGGGGTCAACAACCTACAATGAGCAGTTCTTC. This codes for CASSLVRGSTTYNEQFF.

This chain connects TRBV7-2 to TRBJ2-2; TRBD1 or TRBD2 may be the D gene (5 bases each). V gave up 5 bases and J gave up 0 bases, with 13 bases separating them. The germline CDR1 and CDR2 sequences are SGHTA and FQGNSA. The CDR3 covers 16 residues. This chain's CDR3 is CASSSWGTANTGELFF. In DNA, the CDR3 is TGTGCCAGCAGCAGTTGGGGGACGGCGAACACCGGGGAGCTGTTTTTT.

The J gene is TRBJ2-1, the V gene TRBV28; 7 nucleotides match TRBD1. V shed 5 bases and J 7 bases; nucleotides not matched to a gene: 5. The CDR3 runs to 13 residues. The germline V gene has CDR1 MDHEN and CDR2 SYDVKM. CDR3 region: CASSIGTANEQFF. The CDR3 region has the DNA TGTGCCAGCAGTATTGGGACAGCGAATGAGCAGTTCTTC.

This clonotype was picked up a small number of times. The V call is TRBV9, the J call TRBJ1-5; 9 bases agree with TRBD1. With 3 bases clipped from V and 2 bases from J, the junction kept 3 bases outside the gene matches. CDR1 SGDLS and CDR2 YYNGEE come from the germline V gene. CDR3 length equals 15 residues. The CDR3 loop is CASSAGQGGNQPQHF. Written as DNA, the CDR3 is TGTGCCAGCAGCGCGGGACAGGGAGGCAATCAGCCCCAGCATTTT.

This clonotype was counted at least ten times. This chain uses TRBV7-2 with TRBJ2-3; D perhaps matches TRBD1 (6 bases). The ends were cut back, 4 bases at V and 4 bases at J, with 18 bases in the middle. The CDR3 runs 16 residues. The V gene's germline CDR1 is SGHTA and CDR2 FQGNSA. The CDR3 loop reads CASSSGNSGGADTQYF. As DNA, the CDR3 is TGTGCCAGCAGCTCCGGGAATTCTGGGGGCGCAGATACGCAGTATTTT. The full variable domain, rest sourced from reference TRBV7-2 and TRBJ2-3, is GAGVSQSPSNKVTEKGKDVELRCDPISGHTALYWYRQSLGQGLEFLIYFQGNSAPDKSGLPSDRFSAERTGGSVSTLTIQRTQQEDSAVYLCASSSGNSGGADTQYFGPGTRLTVL.

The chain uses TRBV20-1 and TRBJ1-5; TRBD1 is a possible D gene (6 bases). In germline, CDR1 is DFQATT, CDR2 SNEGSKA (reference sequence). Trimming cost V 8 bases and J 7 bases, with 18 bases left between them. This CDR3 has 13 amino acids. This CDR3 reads CSTRAGARQPQHF. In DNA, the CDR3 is TGCAGTACCAGGGCGGGGGCGCGACAGCCCCAGCATTTT.

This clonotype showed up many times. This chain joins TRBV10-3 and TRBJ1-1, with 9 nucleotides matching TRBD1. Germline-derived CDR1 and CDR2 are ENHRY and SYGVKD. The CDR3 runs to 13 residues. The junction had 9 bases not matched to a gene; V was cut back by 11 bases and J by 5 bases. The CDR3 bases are TGTGCCTCCCGGACAGGGGATGGGACTGAAGCTTTCTTT. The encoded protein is CASRTGDGTEAFF.

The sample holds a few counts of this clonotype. The CDR3 DNA follows: TGTGCCAGCAGCTTAGCGCGGCTCCCGAATGAGCAGTTCTTC. As protein: CASSLARLPNEQFF. The J gene is TRBJ2-1, the V gene TRBV7-2, with no clear D. The CDR3 is 14 residues long. V was pared by 0 bases and J by 7 bases, with 10 bases between. Per the germline V gene, CDR1 is SGHTA and CDR2 is FQGNSA.